The sequence of this TCR beta chain was determined in a study of cytomegalovirus exposure and HLA in healthy donors (TCRdb year 2017). Background on the whole study: In an earlier analysis of under 750 of the donors, 276 Gb of sequence data and 90 million to 130 million unique TCR beta sequences from about 190 million T cells were reported. The study aimed to test whether signatures of past pathogen exposure could be identified by cataloging public T cell receptors. High-throughput TCR immunosequencing, statistical association of individual TCRs with disease status, and machine learning were combined to predict cytomegalovirus infection status. All discovery cohort repertoires had been generated using a single sequencing platform. A handful of DR-DQ haplotypes were handled as single units for association and clustering because linkage in the cohort was strong. An early release covering over 500 HLA-typed donors comprised about 300 gigabases of sequencing data and around 80 million unique TCR sequences. Among 398 genotyped donors of the cohort, an average of 235,054 unique TCR beta nucleotide sequences were sequenced per donor, about a sixth of them non-productive. Rather than drawing on any new phenotypic data, the later analysis identified candidate immune exposures from TCR beta sequences and the way those sequences occurred across donors. Donor age, sex, ethnicity and CMV serostatus were compiled alongside the repertoire data. A separate validation cohort of 100 to 150 different subjects was used in addition to the roughly 670-subject first cohort. Both class I and class II loci were covered by HLA typing, at four-digit resolution. In a later genetic analysis, genome-wide SNP genotypes for about three fifths of the roughly 670 donors were used, and that subset was treated as a discovery cohort. Typing coverage differed by locus: A, B, C, DRB1 and DQB1 were typed in about 629-630 donors, DQA1 in 500 to 550, DPA1 in around 580, and DPB1 in 472. The study profiled the T cell repertoires of fewer than 850 subjects by immunosequencing and related them to cytomegalovirus serostatus. An earlier analysis of approximately 630 of the donors applied high-throughput TCR beta sequencing to assess whether each TCR beta V gene segment acted as functional or pseudogenic. Of the approximately 400 genotyped donors, over 80% were placed in the genetic ancestry cluster associated with self-reported Caucasian donors. To study patterns of TCR occurrence, a later analysis re-analyzed previously published TCR beta repertoires from several hundred donors and added high-resolution HLA genotyping.

The cohort comprised 710 or so healthy bone marrow donors. All cohort members were sampled while nominally healthy, although unrecorded immune exposures were likely present. The donor tested CMV seropositive, placing the donor among the approximately 290 seropositive members of the cohort. Each donor provided a peripheral blood sample, and peripheral blood mononuclear cells were used for TCR beta sequencing. The Qiagen DNeasy Blood Extraction Kit was used to extract genomic DNA from the blood cell samples. The paper as a whole reports these results and caveats: The only immune exposure information available for the cohort was CMV serostatus. According to a later genetic analysis, donors in an Asian-associated ancestry cluster had fewer N-insertions in productive TCRs than the approximately 710-donor mean. According to a later analysis, most CMV-associated TCR beta chains appeared to be HLA-restricted, and the HLA associations seemed to be driven largely by CMV exposure. While some public TCRs were present in many individuals, most TCR sequences turned up only very rarely across donors. When HLA alleles, especially DR and DQ, strongly co-occurred, attributing TCR associations to individual alleles was difficult. Correlated functional status among segregating V segments might be attributable to linkage disequilibrium, but an unknown experimental factor could not be ruled out. V-gene and J-gene trimming of TCR beta chains was associated with a missense DCLRE1C variant in a later genetic analysis, and the association was replicated in an independent cohort. HLA typing was unavailable for some donors at each locus, so association tests used only the typed subset. Over 15 rarely observed V segments, including chromosome 9 orphons, were excluded from the earlier analysis of approximately 600 of the donors because counts were too low. The authors suggested that the approach could potentially be extended to other disease states and immunological phenotypes. Presence/absence analyses assumed roughly uniform sequencing depth across donors, an assumption that may not hold. Specific HLA alleles were associated with 15,000 to 20,000 TCR beta sequences at a false discovery rate of 0.05 in a later analysis. In this cohort, only TCR beta chains were sequenced, and detectable features were limited by the absence of alpha or paired-chain data. Cytomegalovirus status was reported to be diagnosed by the classifier with high specificity and sensitivity in both the original and validation cohorts. A later analysis found that HLA-associated TCR beta chains were more clonally expanded and had lower generation probabilities than equally common non-associated chains. According to a later analysis, parvovirus B19, influenza, CMV and Epstein-Barr virus appeared linked to several top co-occurrence clusters. Broadly in line with IMGT annotations, most TCR beta V segments showed up in productive rearrangements about 90% or about 30% of the time in an earlier analysis of 587 of the donors. A further reported finding was that TCR beta sequences accurately predicted the HLA-A and HLA-B alleles for most subjects in the first cohort. In a later analysis, the rate of TCR association differed among HLA loci, with DRB1 alleles having the most associated TCRs and HLA-C alleles having the fewest. The sequencing pipeline was judged likely to have produced a cluster of highly shared sequence variants as a technical artifact. In the study, some 160 TCR beta chains were listed as associated with cytomegalovirus. In vitro tests confirmed that a few of the cytomegalovirus-associated TCR beta chains recognize cytomegalovirus antigens.

Preparation of the library involved the immunoSEQ multiplex PCR assay. For the multiplex PCR, a mixture combining 60 forward primers for TCR Vbeta segments and 13 reverse primers for TCR Jbeta segments was used. Amplification of the CDR3 region of rearranged TCR beta genes was performed with a multiplex PCR assay on genomic DNA. On the Illumina HiSeq System, the amplified TCR beta libraries were sequenced as 87-base-pair reads. Processing in the source paper ran as follows. Across the 600 to 700 repertoires, a later analysis counted 80 million or so unique TCR beta chains, around 11 million of which were shared by at least two donors. To remove PCR and sequencing errors, raw reads were error-corrected and collapsed into unique sequences using a nearest-neighbor algorithm that merged closely related sequences. Alignment of CDR3 sequences to IMGT reference sequences was used to assign V, D and J gene segments. For a sequence to be retained, at least a six-nucleotide match to both a V gene segment and a J gene segment was required. A rearrangement was called productive if the CDR3 had no stop codons and remained in frame with V and J, and every other rearrangement was called non-productive. CDR3 was defined according to IMGT convention as the region running from the second conserved V-encoded cysteine to the conserved J-encoded phenylalanine. The earlier analysis of about 640 of the donors excluded any sequence lacking an unambiguous match to a single V gene segment. An earlier analysis of approximately 590 of the donors called V segments functional above 56.7% productive rearrangements and segregating when the between-donor standard deviation exceeded 5%. To diagnose cytomegalovirus status from the catalog of TCR beta chain sequences, a statistical classification framework was built. In a later analysis, TCR nucleotide sequences were compared against IMGT/GENE-DB human TR gene sequences so that V and J genes could be assigned. Using the TCRdist pipeline, a later analysis assigned CDR3 sequences along with most-parsimonious VDJ recombination scenarios. In a later analysis, every TCR beta chain was defined by the combination of its CDR3 amino acid sequence and its V-gene family, and reads without a unique V-gene family were dropped. To address suspected cross-contamination and a sequencing artifact, a later analysis removed a few hundred highly shared, low-generation-probability nucleotide sequences. In a later analysis, a clonal expansion index for each public chain was calculated from normalized within-repertoire ranks of inferred template counts. A later analysis computed generation probabilities with a VDJ recombination model fitted to out-of-frame rearrangements, and checked the results against IGoR. In a later analysis, TCR-TCR, TCR-HLA and TCR-CMV co-occurrence was scored with hypergeometric tests, and a repertoire-size bias correction was applied to TCR pairs. False discovery rates were estimated in a later analysis by permuting HLA or CMV assignments 20 times. A later analysis grouped co-occurring TCRs with DBSCAN, adding TCRdist sequence similarity when clustering within HLA-allele-positive subsets. Co-occurrence clustering excluded repertoires with fewer than 30,000 or more than 120,000 public chains, plus five with anomalous nucleotide sharing. TCRdb mirrors the immuneACCESS table, restricted to in-frame sequences. Some clones are absent from its copies; in checked studies, under half trace to an unresolved V gene, and the reason for the others is unknown. That table is the source of V, J and clone size, and D and trimming were worked out from the DNA. The sample yields under 200,000 clones; roughly 79% were counted once. The ten largest clones add up to roughly 2.1% of the sample.

In the case of this clone: Its specific antigen is unknown. No base qualities exist here, and no much larger clone lies one base off it.

The clonotype comes from a woman aged 25 to 39 in good health and CMV-seropositive. Sequenced material: PBMCs.

The DNA reads as follows: TGTGCCAGCTCACCAGAGGAGGGTCAGCCCCAGCATTTT. This is translated as CASSPEEGQPQHF. The rearrangement joined TRBV18 to TRBJ1-5, with no reliable assignment of the D segment. CDR1 is given as KGHSH and CDR2 as LQKENI, both from the germline V gene. Deletion took 2 bases off V and 6 bases off J, with a span of 8 bases between the germline ends. The CDR3 starts with the cysteine, ends with the phenylalanine, and has 13 residues. The DNA shown is the 39-base CDR3, in frame from base 1.